The rows below give T cell receptor beta chains drawn from one sample of a study of blood T cell repertoires in COVID-19. Assay: immunoSEQ multiplex PCR; the TCRdb copy retains only in-frame clones and omits some. The data hold about 51,000 clones, with 80% to 90% observed a single time. Material: peripheral blood. The source is a man in his fifties with active COVID-19. CDR3s include the opening cysteine and the closing phenylalanine or tryptophan. A D gene is named only where the DNA matches it firmly. Clone size, where shown, is once, few, many, or a class for clones that have expanded.

TRBV11-2	TRBJ2-1	few	-	TGTGCCAGCACCACCACCCGGGGGGAGCAGTTCTTC	CASTTTRGEQFF
TRBV19	TRBJ2-3	-	TRBD1	TGTGCCAGTAGGGACAGGGGCGCGAGCACAGATACGCAGTATTTT	CASRDRGASTDTQYF
TRBV4-1	TRBJ2-1	-	TRBD2	TGCGCCAGCCGCCGGGCTAGCGGGAACTCAAATGAGCAGTTCTTC	CASRRASGNSNEQFF
TRBV7-9	TRBJ1-1	-	-	TGTGCCAGCAGCTTTGCGGTGAACACTGAAGCTTTCTTT	CASSFAVNTEAFF
TRBV7-8	TRBJ2-5	-	TRBD1	TGTGCCAGCAGCTTAGTATACAGGGGCGCGAACCCAGAGACCCAGTACTTC	CASSLVYRGANPETQYF
TRBV5-4	TRBJ2-5	-	TRBD2	TGTGCCAGCAGCACCAAGGCAGCGGGGGAAAACCAAGAGACCCAGTACTTC	CASSTKAAGENQETQYF
TRBV7-9	TRBJ2-3	-	TRBD2	TGTGCCAGCAGCTTAGGTATTGCTAGCGGGGAAACAGATACGCAGTATTTT	CASSLGIASGETDTQYF
TRBV19	TRBJ1-2	-	-	TGTGCCAGTAGGGACAGTCAAAACTATGGCTACACCTTC	CASRDSQNYGYTF
TRBV7-8	TRBJ1-1	-	-	TGTGCCAGCAGCCTTAGTGAGGGTACTACCAAAGAAGCTTTCTTT	CASSLSEGTTKEAFF
TRBV10-3	TRBJ2-2	-	-	TGTGCCATCAGCGAGACAGGCGAACGGTTGTCCGGGGAGCTGTTTTTT	CAISETGERLSGELFF
TRBV7-2	TRBJ1-1	-	TRBD1	TGTGCCAGCAGCTCGACAGGGGGCGGTGGCACTGAAGCTTTCTTT	CASSSTGGGGTEAFF
TRBV6-2/TRBV6-3	TRBJ2-1	-	TRBD2	TGTGCCAGCAGTTACTCGACGCTAGCGGGACAGTTCTTC	CASSYSTLAGQFF
TRBV18	TRBJ2-7	-	TRBD2	TGTGCCAGCTCAGCCCTAGCGGGGGGATACGAGCAGTACTTC	CASSALAGGYEQYF
TRBV5-1	TRBJ2-1	-	-	TGCGCCAGCAGCTTGCTAGGGGACAATGAGCAGTTCTTC	CASSLLGDNEQFF
TRBV3-1/TRBV3-2	TRBJ2-5	-	TRBD2	TGTGCCAGCTCCGTGGCGGGAGGGCCAGAGACCCAGTACTTC	CASSVAGGPETQYF
TRBV9	TRBJ1-5	-	TRBD1	TGTGCCAGCAGCGTGGGACAGGGCCACAATCAGCCCCAGCATTTT	CASSVGQGHNQPQHF
TRBV7-2	TRBJ1-1	-	-	TGTGCCAGCAGCTCCCAACCCCCGGGGGTGAACACTGAAGCTTTCTTT	CASSSQPPGVNTEAFF
TRBV4-2	TRBJ2-1	-	-	TGTGCCAGCAGCCAAGATGTAGTAAGCAATGAGCAGTTCTTC	CASSQDVVSNEQFF
TRBV6-2/TRBV6-3	TRBJ1-2	-	-	TGTGCCAGCAGCCCCGGGGAAGCGAACTATGGCTACACCTTC	CASSPGEANYGYTF
TRBV19	TRBJ1-5	-	-	TGTGCCAGTACGGCTGGACAACATAGCAATCAGCCCCAGCATTTT	CASTAGQHSNQPQHF
TRBV5-1	TRBJ1-1	-	TRBD1	TGCGCCAGCAGCGCCGGGACAGGGAACACTGAAGCTTTCTTT	CASSAGTGNTEAFF
TRBV5-8	TRBJ1-5	-	TRBD1	TGTGCCAGCAGCGACAGGGTCGTTTTTAGCAATCAGCCCCAGCATTTT	CASSDRVVFSNQPQHF
TRBV27	TRBJ2-7	-	-	TGTGCCAGCAGTCCCGGGGCCTACGAGCAGTACTTC	CASSPGAYEQYF
TRBV7-2	TRBJ1-5	-	-	TGTGCCAGCAGCTTCTCTCTAGATCAGCCCCAGCATTTT	CASSFSLDQPQHF
TRBV3-1/TRBV3-2	TRBJ2-1	-	-	TGTGCCAGCAGCCCCCTCGAGGGGACTTCACAGTTCTTC	CASSPLEGTSQFF
TRBV5-4	TRBJ2-3	-	-	TGTGCCAGCAGGCTGCAGTGGGGCGCGGATACGCAGTATTTT	CASRLQWGADTQYF
TRBV3-1/TRBV3-2	TRBJ1-5	-	-	TGTGCCAGCAGCCAAGATCACGAGCAGCCCCAGCATTTT	CASSQDHEQPQHF
TRBV5-1	TRBJ2-7	-	TRBD2	TGCGCCAGCAGCTTTGGAGGACTAGACTACGAGCAGTACTTC	CASSFGGLDYEQYF